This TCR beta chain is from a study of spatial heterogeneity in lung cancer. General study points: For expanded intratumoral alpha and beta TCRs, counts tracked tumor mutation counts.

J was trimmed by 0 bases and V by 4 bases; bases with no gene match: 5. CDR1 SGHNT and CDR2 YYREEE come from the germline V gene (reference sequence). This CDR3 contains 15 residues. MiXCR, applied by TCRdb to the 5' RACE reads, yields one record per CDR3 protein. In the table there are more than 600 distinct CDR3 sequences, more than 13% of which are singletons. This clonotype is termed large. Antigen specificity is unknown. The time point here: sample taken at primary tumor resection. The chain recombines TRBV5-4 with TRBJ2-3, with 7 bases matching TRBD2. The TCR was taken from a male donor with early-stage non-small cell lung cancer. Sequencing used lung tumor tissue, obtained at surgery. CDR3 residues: CASSLSGASTDTQYF. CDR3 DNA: TGTGCCAGCAGCCTGAGCGGGGCTAGCACAGATACGCAGTATTTT.